This TCR beta chain was obtained from a study of blood T cells in healthy people across ages. In its sample, this clonotype was seen a few times. Its antigen is currently unknown. V lost 3 bases and J lost 5, with 10 bases in between. The CDR3 is 13 amino acids. A sample-barcoded 5' primer and a J-beta primer mix were used in a second PCR of roughly 6 to 11 cycles. TCRdb independently ran MiXCR on the 5' RACE reads; one entry per CDR3 protein. Of approximately 1,700,000 distinct CDR3 sequences listed, 39% were seen once; the top ten hold 20% to 25%. Study-wide findings and caveats: Age brought a roughly linear fall in TCR beta diversity measured per million T cells. A strong correlation was found between TCR beta diversity and the percentage of naive T cells.

The chain carries TRBV12-3 or TRBV12-4 and TRBJ1-1; TRBD1 is a possible D gene (5 bases). Sequencing was carried out using blood. This sequence was found in a human donor in good health. The CDR3 DNA reads as TGTGCCAGCAGTTTGGGGGAAGCAACTGAAGCTTTCTTT. Encoded protein: CASSLGEATEAFF.